This T cell receptor beta chain comes out of a study of vaccination and CD4 T cells after COVID-19 (dated by TCRdb to between 2021 and 2024). Regarding the complete study: Convalescent patients had a positive SARS-CoV-2 result on nasal swab PCR, and of these patients, several had mild disease and one had severe disease. In approximately ten COVID-19 convalescent patients and a handful of infection-naive healthy vaccine recipients, the spike-specific CD4+ TCR repertoire before mRNA vaccination was compared with the repertoire after mRNA vaccination. Post-COVID blood samples from convalescent patients were collected a median of around 100 days after diagnosis, with a range of about 35 to 161 days. The cultures were stimulated with overlapping spike peptide pools from SARS-CoV-2 and from the common cold coronaviruses HCoV-NL63, HCoV-OC43 and HCoV-229E. Six males and four females were included in the convalescent cohort, with two Hispanic individuals, seven Caucasians, two Asians and one multiracial person represented. Post-vaccine blood samples were obtained a median of around 74 days after the second vaccine dose, with a range of about 13 to 241 days. Two doses of either the Pfizer-BioNTech BNT162b2 vaccine (n=8) or the Moderna mRNA-1273 vaccine (n=2) were administered to participants. A few convalescent patients were sampled both early after vaccination (day 14) and late after vaccination (days 161 to 241). Control cultures received a CEFX viral epitope pool as the positive control, an HIV-1 Nef peptide pool as the negative control, or no peptide.

The time point label on this specimen signifies: late sampling 161 to 241 days after vaccination in a few convalescent patients. What the treatment or condition label conveys for this sample: roughly 10-day PBMC culture with coronavirus spike peptide pools or control peptides (ViraFEST assay). To expand antigen-specific T cells with peptide pools and then pick out the expanded clonotypes through TCR sequencing, the study relied on the ViraFEST assay. The convalescent patients' positive SARS-CoV-2 PCR tests fell between March and December 2020, which was before the Alpha, Beta and Delta variants emerged in the United States. Each well held under 2.5 million PBMCs cultured in IMDM containing approximately 5.3% human AB serum and 9 to 10 IU/ml IL-2, with about 9.4 ug/ml peptide pools added. On days 3 and 7, half of the culture medium was replaced with fresh IL-2-containing medium. After 10 to 11 days of culture, CD4+ T cells were isolated by negative selection using the EasySep CD4+ T cell isolation kit. Ficoll-Paque Plus gradient centrifugation was used to isolate PBMCs from whole blood, and the isolated PBMCs were then either used fresh or cryopreserved at -140C. In general, triplicate wells were set up for every culture condition.

On the study overall, not on this receptor specifically: Relatively few convalescent patients were included in the study, and early timepoints after natural infection were not analyzed. In convalescent patients, nearly all vaccine-specific clones (304 of 307) were found to be mono-reactive for SARS-CoV-2 spike rather than cross-reactive with common cold coronaviruses. Among the post-vaccine SARS-CoV-2-reactive clones in convalescent patients, a median approximately 90% showed up only after vaccination, which suggests vaccine-specific priming. Although the median number of SARS-CoV-2-reactive clonotypes went up from around 19 after infection to around 39 after vaccination, the increase was not significant.

The method was PCR. TCR sequencing of DNA from cultured CD4+ T cells used the Oncomine TCR Beta short-read assay at the Johns Hopkins FTIC core. The QIAamp micro DNA kit was used to extract genomic DNA from the cultured CD4+ T cells. Oncomine TCR Beta libraries from cultured CD4+ T cells were pooled with unique dual indexes and sequenced on an Illumina iSeq 100. In the source study's methods: Non-productive sequences were filtered out, and CDR3s that did not start with C, did not end with F or W, or were shorter than 7 amino acids were discarded. The MANAFEST web application identified antigen-specific clonotypes by comparing peptide-stimulated wells against reference wells and other culture wells. Positive clones required FDR below 0.05, an odds ratio above 5, and productive frequency above 0.1% in at least two of three replicate wells. A clonotype was classed as cross-reactive if the clonotype showed significant expansion both in SARS-CoV-2 spike wells and in at least one common cold coronavirus spike condition. Similarity between CDR3 sequences was evaluated in R version 3.6.1 using Levenshtein distances (stringdist) and unrooted phylogenetic trees (ape). The public reads were run again by TCRdb, first through fastp at Q25 and then through MiXCR, and only productive beta chains were kept. Rows are unified per CDR3 protein, each entry keeping the most common DNA and genes. The V and J calls, along with clone size, are taken from TCRdb and not from the paper's own processing. The sample table contains 20,000 to 25,000 distinct CDR3 sequences; only one count was recorded for about 31% of them. The biggest ten clones account for approximately 2.8% of the sample.

V trim: 4 bases; J trim: 7 bases; unmatched bases: 9. The CDR3, from cysteine to phenylalanine, totals 15 residues. Of the read, only the CDR3 DNA is kept; its 45 bases are in frame from base 1. Reading the germline V gene gives CDR1 KGHDR and CDR2 SFDVKD. A word on this clonotype: Its specific antigen is unknown. No base-level quality is on record; no much larger clone is a single base apart.

The chain was built from TRBV24-1 and TRBJ2-1; the central 7 bases match TRBD2. The material was CD4+ T cells from blood, cultured in vitro, obtained about 7 months after SARS-CoV-2 vaccination. The clonotype originates from a human donor who had recovered from COVID-19. The CDR3 region reads CATSDLAEWGNEQFF. The nucleotide sequence reads as follows: TGTGCCACCAGTGACCTAGCGGAATGGGGGAATGAGCAGTTCTTC.